What follows describes a single TCR beta chain. Its antigen is unknown. A J-beta primer mix and a sample-barcoded 5' primer were used in a second PCR of about 6 to 12 cycles. MiXCR, applied by TCRdb to the 5' RACE reads, yields one record per CDR3 protein. The sample has 1.5 million to 2 million distinct CDR3 sequences, 28% seen once. This sample was included in a study of blood T cells in healthy people across ages. The extraction recovered at least 5 micrograms of total RNA per sample. Germline V gene data show CDR1 as MNHNY and CDR2 as SVGAGI (reference sequence). CDR3 length: 13 amino acids. V lost 7 bases and J 7 bases, leaving 16 bases between the germline ends. The study's findings and limits: The study found TCR beta diversity correlated strongly with naive T cell percentage.

The specimen sequenced was blood. This TCR was recovered from a woman in her twenties or thirties in good health. The genes are TRBV6-6 and TRBJ1-1; D is unresolved. CDR3 loop: CASTRDGPNEAFF. The CDR3 DNA reads as TGTGCCAGCACCCGAGATGGGCCTAATGAAGCTTTCTTT.